Shown below are 8 T cell receptor beta chains from a single sample sequenced in a study of naive and memory T cell subsets. An oligonucleotide containing a UMI was ligated to the 3' end of TCR cDNA. The SP2 primer and nested alpha and beta constant region primers amplified ligated cDNA in four rounds. MiXCR, run by TCRdb on the 5' RACE reads, gives a single entry per CDR3 protein. This sample has around 56,000 distinct CDR3 sequences, with around 7.3% found just once. These receptors all come from a female donor in good health.

The chain links TRBV4-1 to TRBJ1-5; D is unclear. The length of the CDR3 is 15 residues. The germline gives CDR1 MGHRA, CDR2 YSYEKL. The V end lost 0 bases, the J end lost 7 bases, and 13 bases lay between the germline ends. Here the CDR3 reads CASSQDRSGNQPQHF. CDR3 DNA sequence: TGCGCCAGCAGCCAAGATCGGAGCGGGAACCAGCCCCAGCATTTT.

As to this clonotype: A much larger clone is a single base away; this may be a read error. This chain links TRBV19 with TRBJ1-2, with 8 nucleotides matching TRBD1. CDR1 is LNHDA, CDR2 SQIVND, per germline (reference sequence). Losses at the gene ends were 4 bases for V and 1 base for J; bases not matched to a gene: 5. This CDR3 contains 15 residues. In DNA form, the CDR3 reads TGTGCCAGTAGTAGGTTAACAGGGGGTAACTATGGCTACACCTTC. This gives the protein CASSRLTGGNYGYTF.

There are a few counts of this clonotype. The chain links TRBV4-3 to TRBJ2-7, with D possibly TRBD1 on 6 matching bases. The CDR3 covers 13 residues. Per germline, CDR1 LGHNA and CDR2 YSLEER. V lost 1 base to trimming and J lost 4 bases, with 8 bases between them. The CDR3 bases are TGCGCCAGCAGCCAAGCCAGGGGATACGAGCAGTACTTC. Amino acids: CASSQARGYEQYF.

This clonotype showed up many times. The chain couples TRBV6-2 or TRBV6-3 to TRBJ1-5, with D unclear. V was shortened by 2 bases and J by 7 bases, with 9 bases between the two germline ends. Germline V gene sequence: CDR1 MNHEY, CDR2 SVGEGT. The CDR3 is made up of 13 amino acids. CDR3 nucleotides: TGTGCCAGCAGTTACGTACCCGGGCAGCCCCAGCATTTT. It codes for CASSYVPGQPQHF.

The table lists this clonotype with many counts. This chain connects TRBV7-9 to TRBJ2-5, with a possible D match to TRBD2 (6 bases). There are 15 residues in the CDR3. The germline V gene encodes CDR1 SEHNR and CDR2 FQNEAQ (reference sequence). Trimming removed 4 bases at V and 6 bases at J, with 18 bases between. CDR3 coding DNA: TGTGCCAGCAGCTCCCACCGGAGGGGCGGGAAGACCCAGTACTTC. Translated, it gives CASSSHRRGGKTQYF. The variable domain in full, completed from reference TRBV7-9 and TRBJ2-5, reads DTGVSQNPRHKITKRGQNVTFRCDPISEHNRLYWYRQTLGQGPEFLTYFQNEAQLEKSRLLSDRFSAERPKGSFSTLEIQRTEQGDSAMYLCASSSHRRGGKTQYFGPGTRLLVL.

Ten or more counts support this clonotype. The chain links TRBV2 to TRBJ2-7; no clear D gene. The germline V gene encodes CDR1 SNHLY and CDR2 FYNNEI. V lost 0 bases to trimming and J lost 0 bases, with 9 bases between them. This CDR3 is built from 15 residues. The CDR3 region is CASSEAQGISYEQYF. Written as DNA, the CDR3 is TGTGCCAGCAGTGAAGCTCAAGGAATCTCCTACGAGCAGTACTTC.

The chain has TRBV7-2 and TRBJ1-1; D might be TRBD1 (5 bases). Trimming left V 0 bases short and J 5 bases short, with 10 bases between. The CDR3 is 14 residues long. Germline lookup yields CDR1 SGHTA and CDR2 FQGNSA. CDR3 residues: CASSLAGVRTEAFF. In DNA, the CDR3 is TGTGCCAGCAGCTTAGCGGGGGTAAGGACTGAAGCTTTCTTT.

Many counts were recorded for this clonotype. The chain links TRBV4-1 to TRBJ1-2, with D unresolved. Trimming took 1 base from V and 8 from J, leaving 14 bases between them. CDR3 size: 14 residues. The germline V gene has CDR1 MGHRA and CDR2 YSYEKL. The CDR3 protein is CASSQGPGVEGYTF. The CDR3 nucleotides read TGCGCCAGCAGCCAAGGTCCGGGCGTCGAGGGCTACACCTTC.